A selection of T cell receptor beta chains follows, all from one sample in a study of Ad26.COV2.S vaccination and SARS-CoV-2 variants. Generated by immunoSEQ multiplex PCR, the TCRdb table keeps only in-frame clones and is missing some. This sample yields roughly 380,000 clones, of which roughly 90% are seen a single time; 3.6% belongs to the top ten. The source material was peripheral blood, sampled in a trial of Ad26.COV2.S vaccine versus placebo. These TCRs come from a person aged 18-60 years who received the Ad26.COV2.S COVID-19 vaccine or a placebo. Each CDR3 is given with its conserved first and last residue. The D gene is left open where the match is weak. Clone size is not always given. Where it is, it says once, few, many or a class for expanded clones.

TRBJ1-6,TRBV6-5,NA,NA,TGTGCCAGCAGTTACGCCCAGTCACCCCTCCACTTT,CASSYAQSPLHF
TRBJ1-2,TRBV30,NA,NA,TGTGCCTGGAGCTTGACCGGGTATGGCTACACCTTC,CAWSLTGYGYTF
TRBJ2-7,TRBV6-7,TRBD1,NA,TGTGCCAACTCGGACAGGGGGCTAAGTTACGAGCAGTACTTC,CANSDRGLSYEQYF
TRBJ2-7,TRBV28,NA,NA,TGTGCCAGCAGTCCCATGAGATGGGGCCCTCCTTACGAGCAGTACTTC,CASSPMRWGPPYEQYF
TRBJ1-6,TRBV30,NA,NA,TGTGCCTGGAGTGTTCAGGGATCGTATTCACCCCTCCACTTT,CAWSVQGSYSPLHF
TRBJ1-3,TRBV5-5,NA,NA,TGTGCCAGCAGCTTGCTAACAGGGAGGGGAAACACCATATATTTT,CASSLLTGRGNTIYF
TRBJ1-1,TRBV7-9,NA,NA,TGTGCCAGCAGCTTAAGGTCGCAAAAGATCAACACTGAAGCTTTCTTT,CASSLRSQKINTEAFF
TRBJ1-5,TRBV7-2,NA,few,TGTGCCAGCAGCCCGGCCCTCGGCGGTAGCAATCAGCCCCAGCATTTT,CASSPALGGSNQPQHF
TRBJ1-2,TRBV5-6,TRBD1,NA,TGTGCCAGCAGCCCTACCGGGACAGCCTATGGCTACACCTTC,CASSPTGTAYGYTF
TRBJ2-5,TRBV7-2,TRBD2,NA,TGTGCCAGCAGCTTAGTGAGCGGGGGGCGGCGAGAGACCCAGTACTTC,CASSLVSGGRRETQYF
TRBJ2-7,TRBV5-1,TRBD1,few,TGCGCCAGCAAGCGGGACAGGGCTTACGAGCAGTACTTC,CASKRDRAYEQYF
TRBJ2-5,TRBV5-8,NA,once,TGTGCCAGCAGCTTGGAGGCCTACCAAGAGACCCAGTACTTC,CASSLEAYQETQYF
TRBJ1-6,TRBV27,TRBD1,NA,TGTGCCAGCAGTTCCACCCCCGGGACAGGGTTTTCACCCCTCCACTTT,CASSSTPGTGFSPLHF
TRBJ2-1,TRBV27,NA,NA,TGTGCCAGCAGTTCCCAGGGGAATGAGCAGTTCTTC,CASSSQGNEQFF
TRBJ2-7,TRBV28,NA,NA,TGTGCCAGCAGTTTCGGGGATCGTTTTTACGTTTACGAGCAGTACTTC,CASSFGDRFYVYEQYF
TRBJ1-1,TRBV5-5,NA,NA,TGTGCCAGCAGCGCTAGGTACACTGAAGCTTTCTTT,CASSARYTEAFF
TRBJ2-7,TRBV3-1/TRBV3-2,NA,NA,TGTGCCAGCAGCCCGGGACAAGGGGGTTGGAACGAGCAGTACTTC,CASSPGQGGWNEQYF
TRBJ2-1,TRBV7-3,NA,NA,TGTGCCAGCAGCTTTTTATCGAAAGGTGGTGAGCAGTTCTTC,CASSFLSKGGEQFF
TRBJ2-3,TRBV24-1,NA,once,TGTGCCACCAGTGAGTCCCGACGGGGTTTGGGCACAGATACGCAGTATTTT,CATSESRRGLGTDTQYF
TRBJ2-7,TRBV30,NA,NA,TGTGCCTGGAGTATCGGGTTTTCCTACGAGCAGTACTTC,CAWSIGFSYEQYF
TRBJ2-2,TRBV2,TRBD2,NA,TGTGCCAGCAGTGAACGGAGTAGTCTCTTGAGCGGGGCCTTTAACACCGGGGAGCTGTTTTTT,CASSERSSLLSGAFNTGELFF
TRBJ2-6,TRBV2,NA,NA,TGTGCCAGCAGTGGAACCCGTGGAACTATGGGGCTCTCTGGGGCCAACGTCCTGACTTTC,CASSGTRGTMGLSGANVLTF
TRBJ1-1,TRBV28,NA,NA,TGTGCCAGCACTATTTCAGCCAGCAAAGCATGGACTGAAGCTTTCTTT,CASTISASKAWTEAFF
TRBJ2-3,TRBV27,NA,once,TGTGCCAGCAGTCACGGGGGGCCTAGCACAGATACGCAGTATTTT,CASSHGGPSTDTQYF
TRBJ2-3,TRBV7-2,NA,NA,TGTGCCAGCAGCTTAGAGGATCCCTGGGCAGATACGCAGTATTTT,CASSLEDPWADTQYF
TRBJ1-2,TRBV3-1/TRBV3-2,NA,NA,TGTGCCAGCAGCCCCCGGGAACCTAACTATGGCTACACCTTC,CASSPREPNYGYTF
TRBJ2-7,TRBV18,NA,few,TGTGCCAGCTCCCACACCGACAAGCTCTACGAGCAGTACTTC,CASSHTDKLYEQYF
TRBJ2-5,TRBV7-2,NA,NA,TGTGCCAGCAGCTCTGAAAGACCCAATTCCTGGGGGACCCAGTACTTC,CASSSERPNSWGTQYF
TRBJ2-1,TRBV7-2,NA,NA,TGTGCCAGCAGCTTATACGGGACTCGCTCCTACAATGAGCAGTTCTTC,CASSLYGTRSYNEQFF
TRBJ1-2,TRBV13,NA,NA,TGTGCCAGCAGCTTAGGCCGGGGCAGGGTATATGGCTACACCTTC,CASSLGRGRVYGYTF
TRBJ1-4,TRBV6-6,TRBD1,NA,TGTGCCAGCAGAAGTGCAGGGGGAGGTGAAAAACTGTTTTTT,CASRSAGGGEKLFF
TRBJ2-5,TRBV7-2,NA,NA,TGTGCCAGCAGCCCACAAAGTGGTGTGCTCGGGGGGACCCAGTACTTC,CASSPQSGVLGGTQYF
TRBJ2-2,TRBV5-4,NA,NA,TGTGCCAGCAGCTCCGAGGTAGGGAACACCGGGGAGCTGTTTTTT,CASSSEVGNTGELFF
TRBJ1-1,TRBV6-5,NA,few,TGTGCCAGCAATGGGAGGGAATCAGGAACTGAAGCTTTCTTT,CASNGRESGTEAFF
TRBJ1-3,TRBV6-5,TRBD1,NA,TGTGCCAGCAGTAGGACAGGTCCGGGGGACACCATATATTTT,CASSRTGPGDTIYF
TRBJ2-1,TRBV9,TRBD2,NA,TGTGCCAGCAGCGTAGCGCGGGGGGGCTACAATGAGCAGTTCTTC,CASSVARGGYNEQFF
TRBJ2-7,TRBV27,TRBD2,NA,TGTGCCACCGCTAGCGGGGGTTCCTACGAGCAGTACTTC,CATASGGSYEQYF
TRBJ2-3,TRBV7-3,TRBD2,NA,TGTGCCAGCAGCCCGGGGGGGTACACAGATACGCAGTATTTT,CASSPGGYTDTQYF
TRBJ1-5,TRBV6-5,TRBD1,few,TGTGCCAGCCAAACCAATGGACAGGGGTATCAGCCCCAGCATTTT,CASQTNGQGYQPQHF
TRBJ2-7,TRBV28,TRBD1,NA,TGTGCCAGCAGTTTAGGACAGGGGGCCGACGAGCAGTACTTC,CASSLGQGADEQYF
TRBJ2-2,TRBV5-1,TRBD2,once,TGCGCCAGCAGCTTACTAGCGGGGGACATCGGGGAGCTGTTTTTT,CASSLLAGDIGELFF
TRBJ1-2,TRBV5-1,NA,NA,TGCGCCAGCAGGAGAGAGGGGACCCGGAGTCCCTATGGCTACACCTTC,CASRREGTRSPYGYTF
TRBJ1-5,TRBV19,NA,few,TGTGCCAGTAGTATCGGGGGCGGGGGTTTCGATCAGCCCCAGCATTTT,CASSIGGGGFDQPQHF
TRBJ1-2,TRBV29-1,NA,NA,TGCAGCGTTGCGGAGACACCCGAACCCTACTATGGCTACACCTTC,CSVAETPEPYYGYTF
TRBJ2-3,TRBV6-4,NA,many,TGTGCCAGCAGTGCGGCTAGCACAGATACGCAGTATTTT,CASSAASTDTQYF
TRBJ1-5,TRBV28,NA,NA,TGTGCCAGCGCCCTAGGGGGTTCCAATCAGCCCCAGCATTTT,CASALGGSNQPQHF